The 20 T cell receptor beta chains presented below share a single source sample, sequenced in a study of blood T cells in healthy people across ages. A second about 7 to 12 cycle PCR used barcoded and J-beta primers. One entry per CDR3 protein results from TCRdb running MiXCR on the 5' RACE reads. The sample lists 700,000 or so distinct CDR3 sequences, approximately 21% occurring once. Sequences were obtained from blood. All receptors derive from a man in his 70s in good health.

This clonotype was observed many times. V gene TRBV12-3 or TRBV12-4 combines with J gene TRBJ2-3; no clear D gene. The CDR3 spans 17 residues. Trimming removed 0 bases at V and 2 bases at J, with 15 bases between. CDR3 coding DNA: TGTGCCAGCAGTTTAGCGAGATCTGAATGGTTCACAGATACGCAGTATTTT. Translated: CASSLARSEWFTDTQYF.

V usage is TRBV10-3 and J usage is TRBJ2-3; TRBD2 matches at 7 bases. CDR1 ENHRY and CDR2 SYGVKD come from the germline V gene. The V and J ends lost 0 bases and 2 bases, in that order; junction bases with no gene match: 11. This CDR3 comprises 18 residues. The CDR3 region has the DNA TGTGCCATCAGTGAGTCGTGGTTAGCGGGTTCCGACACAGATACGCAGTATTTT. This gives the protein CAISESWLAGSDTDTQYF.

The rearrangement links TRBV12-3 or TRBV12-4 to TRBJ1-4; D gene unclear. CDR3 length: 13 amino acids. V was shortened by 2 bases and J by 6 bases, with 7 bases between the two germline ends. The CDR3 DNA sequence: TGTGCCAGCAGTTTAAGACCAGATGAAAAACTGTTTTTT. Its translation: CASSLRPDEKLFF.

The chain links TRBV20-1 to TRBJ2-1; perhaps TRBD2 as D (5 bases). Germline V gene lookup returns CDR1 DFQATT and CDR2 SNEGSKA (reference sequence). CDR3 length: 14 residues. V was shortened by 6 bases and J by 3 bases, with 15 bases between the two germline ends. The CDR3 sequence is CSASIFSGYNEQFF. The DNA of the CDR3 is TGCAGTGCCAGCATTTTCAGCGGCTACAATGAGCAGTTCTTC.

The chain is built from TRBV24-1 and TRBJ2-1, with D possibly being TRBD2 (6 bases). V dropped 4 bases and J dropped 5 bases, with 8 bases sitting between them. Germline V gene lookup returns CDR1 KGHDR and CDR2 SFDVKD. The CDR3 has 13 residues. As DNA, the CDR3 is TGTGCCACCAGTGAAACGGGAGACAATGAGCAGTTCTTC. Residues: CATSETGDNEQFF.

This clonotype was found many times. The rearrangement links TRBV21-1 to TRBJ2-1; TRBD1 is the table's D call and was not checked against the DNA. TRBV21-1 is a pseudogene locus. The CDR3 totals 18 residues. The CDR3 here is CASSKGGARRSSYNEQFF. The CDR3 coding sequence is TGTGCCAGCAGCAAAGGCGGGGCTCGGCGAAGCTCCTACAATGAGCAGTTCTTC.

This rearrangement joins TRBV15 to TRBJ2-1; 8 nucleotides align to TRBD2. The CDR3 sequence is 16 residues long. J was trimmed by 4 bases and V by 5 bases; bases with no gene match: 10. The germline V gene has CDR1 LNHNV and CDR2 YYDKDF (reference sequence). The CDR3 DNA is TGTGCCACCAGCGGGGGACTAGGTGCTCCTTACAATGAGCAGTTCTTC. Translation gives CATSGGLGAPYNEQFF.

The CDR3 DNA reads TGCGCCAGCAGCTTTACAGGCTCGACTGTCAATGAGCAGTTCTTC. It is translated as CASSFTGSTVNEQFF. V gene TRBV5-1 combines with J gene TRBJ2-7; a weak D match, TRBD1 (5 bases). The closer fit of TRBJ2-1 to the DNA end suggests the J call may be wrong. Germline assignment: CDR1 SGHRS and CDR2 YFSETQ. The CDR3 length is 15 residues.

This clonotype has a handful of counts. The V call is TRBV2, the J call TRBJ1-2; TRBD1 agrees at 10 bases. Unmatched junction bases numbered 4, after V lost 3 bases and J lost 6 bases. Germline loops: CDR1 SNHLY, CDR2 FYNNEI. The CDR3 runs to 14 residues. The CDR3 region is CASSENDRGHGYTF. CDR3 nucleotide sequence: TGTGCCAGCAGTGAGAACGACAGGGGGCATGGCTACACCTTC.

V is TRBV12-3 or TRBV12-4 and J is TRBJ2-5, with 8 bases aligning to TRBD2. Unmatched junction bases numbered 24, after V lost 4 bases and J lost 5 bases. The CDR3 extends over 20 amino acids. The CDR3 here is CASSSRGFLGAGVGAETQYF. The CDR3 region has the DNA TGTGCCAGCAGTTCCCGGGGATTCCTGGGAGCGGGAGTGGGTGCGGAGACCCAGTACTTC.

This clonotype appeared a few times. The chain is built from TRBV18 and TRBJ2-7, with no clear D. Germline loops: CDR1 KGHSH, CDR2 LQKENI. This CDR3 spans 14 amino acids. V lost 0 bases and J lost 2, with 8 bases in between. CDR3 loop: CASSPPNSPYEQYF. CDR3 nucleotide sequence: TGTGCCAGCTCACCACCGAACAGTCCCTACGAGCAGTACTTC.

V gene TRBV19 combines with J gene TRBJ2-5; the D is unclear. Deletions cut 3 bases from V and 6 bases from J, with 11 bases between. The germline V gene has CDR1 LNHDA and CDR2 SQIVND (reference sequence). This CDR3 spans 13 amino acids. DNA for the CDR3: TGTGCCAGTAGTATGTTTCCCGGACAGACCCAGTACTTC. Protein sequence: CASSMFPGQTQYF.

In its sample, this clonotype was seen many times. V is TRBV10-3 and J is TRBJ1-1; 9 bases match TRBD1. Looked up from germline, CDR1 is ENHRY and CDR2 is SYGVKD. The V segment lost 6 bases and the J segment 3 bases; nucleotides outside the gene matches: 5. This CDR3 contains 14 residues. The CDR3 DNA reads as TGTGCCATCAGCCCTCGACAGGGGGACACTGAAGCTTTCTTT. Its protein product is CAISPRQGDTEAFF.

V gene TRBV6-5 combines with J gene TRBJ2-3, with 9 nucleotides matching TRBD2. Germline loops: CDR1 MNHEY, CDR2 SVGAGI. V dropped 2 bases and J dropped 5; count of bases not matched to a gene: 5. The CDR3 length is 15 residues. CDR3 sequence reads: CASSYRGLAGDTQYF. The CDR3 nucleotides read TGTGCCAGCAGTTACAGGGGACTAGCAGGAGATACGCAGTATTTT.

The chain links TRBV5-8 to TRBJ2-4; tentatively, D is TRBD1 or TRBD2 (5 bases each). Trimming removed 6 bases from V and 1 base from J, with 14 bases in between. Germline CDR1 is SGHTS and CDR2 is YDEGEE. The CDR3 sequence is 15 residues long. CDR3 in DNA: TGTGCCAGCATCGTCTGGGGGTTGGCCAAAAACATTCAGTACTTC. Protein: CASIVWGLAKNIQYF.

This clonotype was recorded a few times. This chain uses TRBV5-1 with TRBJ2-3; tentative D call: TRBD1 (6 bases). The length of the CDR3 is 14 residues. In germline, CDR1 is SGHRS, CDR2 YFSETQ. Trimming took off 6 bases at V and 6 bases at J, with 17 bases between the two ends. The CDR3 DNA sequence: TGCGCCAGCAAGGGCGGACAGACTTTCGATACGCAGTATTTT. Translating gives CASKGGQTFDTQYF.

The chain links TRBV3-1 to TRBJ2-7; D is uncertain. Trimming stripped 3 bases from V and 1 base from J, with 7 bases between. The CDR3 loop spans 13 amino acids. Germline loops: CDR1 LGHDT, CDR2 YNNKEL (reference sequence). CDR3 sequence (DNA): TGTGCCAGCAGCCACCCAGCTTCCTACGAGCAGTACTTC. Translation gives CASSHPASYEQYF.

This clonotype was counted ten times or more. The chain combines TRBV7-2 with TRBJ2-7; D gene unclear. The CDR3 totals 12 residues. The germline V gene has CDR1 SGHTA and CDR2 FQGNSA. Trimming stripped 6 bases from V and 3 bases from J, with 9 bases between. The CDR3 coding sequence is TGTGCCAGCAGTATATCGGGCTACGAGCAGTACTTC. This sequence encodes CASSISGYEQYF.

This clonotype occurred a few times. The rearrangement uses TRBV20-1 and TRBJ2-5; D is perhaps TRBD2 (5 bases). CDR1 DFQATT and CDR2 SNEGSKA come from the germline V gene (reference sequence). The CDR3 runs 12 residues. V was clipped by 6 bases and J by 5 bases, with 13 bases between them. The CDR3 sequence: CSARLPLETQYF. The CDR3 DNA reads as TGCAGTGCCAGACTACCTTTGGAGACCCAGTACTTC.

The chain employs TRBV6-5 and TRBJ1-2, with D tentatively TRBD1 (6 bases). The CDR3 is 13 amino acids. The germline V gene encodes CDR1 MNHEY and CDR2 SVGAGI. The V end was cut by 6 bases, the J end by 5 bases, with 13 bases between. CDR3 loop: CASSGGGGYGYTF. DNA of the CDR3: TGTGCCAGCAGCGGAGGGGGTGGGTATGGCTACACCTTC.